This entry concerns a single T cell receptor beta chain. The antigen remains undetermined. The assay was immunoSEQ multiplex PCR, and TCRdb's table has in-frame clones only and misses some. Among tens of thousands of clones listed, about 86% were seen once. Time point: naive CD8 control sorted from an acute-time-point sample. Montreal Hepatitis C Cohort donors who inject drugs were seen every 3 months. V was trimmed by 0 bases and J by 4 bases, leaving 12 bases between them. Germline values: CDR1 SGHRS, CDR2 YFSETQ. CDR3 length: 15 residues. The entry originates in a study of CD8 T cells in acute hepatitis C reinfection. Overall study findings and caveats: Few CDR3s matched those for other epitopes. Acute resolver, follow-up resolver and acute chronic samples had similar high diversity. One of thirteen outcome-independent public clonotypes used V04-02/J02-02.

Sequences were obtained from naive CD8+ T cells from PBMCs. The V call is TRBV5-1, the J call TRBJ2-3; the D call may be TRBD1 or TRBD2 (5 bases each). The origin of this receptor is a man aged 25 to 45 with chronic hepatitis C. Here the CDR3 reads CASSLGGSPADTQYF. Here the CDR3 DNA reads TGCGCCAGCAGCTTGGGGGGGAGTCCCGCAGATACGCAGTATTTT.